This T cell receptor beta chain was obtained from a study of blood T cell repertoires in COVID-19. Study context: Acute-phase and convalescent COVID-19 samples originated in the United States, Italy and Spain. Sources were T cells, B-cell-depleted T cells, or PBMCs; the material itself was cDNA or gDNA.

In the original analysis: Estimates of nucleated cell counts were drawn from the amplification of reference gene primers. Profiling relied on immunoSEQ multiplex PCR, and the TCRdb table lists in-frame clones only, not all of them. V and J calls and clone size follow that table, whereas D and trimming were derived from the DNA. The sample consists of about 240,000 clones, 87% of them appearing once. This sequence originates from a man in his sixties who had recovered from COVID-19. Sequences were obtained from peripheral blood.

CDR3 nucleotide sequence: TGCGCCAGCAGTTCGGGACTAGCGGTCCAAGAGACCCAGTACTTC. Residues: CASSSGLAVQETQYF. V gene TRBV10-2 combines with J gene TRBJ2-5; 11 nucleotides align to TRBD2. This CDR3 contains 15 residues. Germline loops: CDR1 WSHSY, CDR2 SAAADI. The J segment lost 1 base and the V segment lost 5 bases, leaving 3 bases of the junction unmatched.